The 17 T cell receptor beta chains in this list originate from one sample, sequenced in a study of blood T cell repertoires in COVID-19. Using immunoSEQ multiplex PCR, the repertoire was profiled, and TCRdb retains in-frame clones only, with some absent. The profile shows roughly 330,000 clones, approximately 87% of them singletons. The sample taken for sequencing was PBMCs or T cells enriched from blood (not recorded which). The origin of the receptors is a woman aged 30 to 39 who had recovered from COVID-19.

This sequence joins TRBV5-1 and TRBJ2-1, with 9 bases matching TRBD1. The CDR3 totals 14 residues. CDR1 is SGHRS and CDR2 is YFSETQ in the germline V gene. Trimming removed 4 bases from V and 8 bases from J; junction bases left unmatched: 7. CDR3 loop: CASSGQGMADEQFF. The CDR3 region has the DNA TGCGCCAGCAGCGGACAGGGGATGGCCGATGAGCAGTTCTTC.

This clone was counted a single time. This chain connects TRBV5-5 to TRBJ2-7, with TRBD1 matching 7 bases. V was clipped by 4 bases and J by 0 bases; unmatched bases: 4. The CDR3 contains 14 residues. Germline-derived CDR1 and CDR2 are SGHKS and YYEKEE (reference sequence). For the CDR3, the DNA is TGTGCCAGCAGCCTTAGGGACAGCTCCTACGAGCAGTACTTC. Translation gives CASSLRDSSYEQYF.

The rearrangement joins TRBV19 to TRBJ1-6, with D unclear. Looked up from germline, CDR1 is LNHDA and CDR2 is SQIVND (reference sequence). V lost 1 base, J lost 14 bases, and 12 bases lay in between. The CDR3 extends over 13 amino acids. The CDR3 loop reads CASSIGGYSTLHF. The CDR3 coding sequence is TGTGCCAGTAGTATAGGAGGGTATAGCACCCTCCACTTT.

The V and J genes are TRBV7-2 and TRBJ1-4; the match to TRBD1 covers 8 bases. Per germline, CDR1 SGHTA and CDR2 FQGNSA. V lost 2 bases and J lost 6; bases outside the gene matches: 5. The CDR3 has 15 amino acids. CDR3 nucleotide sequence: TGTGCCAGCAGCTTATGGCAGGGGGCAGATGAAAAACTGTTTTTT. This codes for CASSLWQGADEKLFF.

The rearrangement uses TRBV10-3 and TRBJ1-1, with 7 bases matching TRBD1. The CDR3 is 14 amino acids. Germline CDR1 and CDR2: ENHRY and SYGVKD. The junction had 9 bases not matched to a gene; V was cut back by 11 bases and J by 0 bases. CDR3 region: CASKKTGMNTEAFF. In DNA form, the CDR3 reads TGTGCCTCTAAGAAGACAGGGATGAACACTGAAGCTTTCTTT.

The chain recombines TRBV5-4 with TRBJ2-6; TRBD1 might be the D (6 bases). Germline V gene data show CDR1 as SGHNT and CDR2 as YYREEE (reference sequence). The CDR3 is made up of 17 amino acids. The V gene lost 4 bases and the J gene lost 1 base, with 15 bases spanning the gap. The CDR3 reads CASSDNRVRSGANVLTF. The CDR3 DNA follows: TGTGCCAGCAGCGATAACAGGGTTCGGTCTGGGGCCAACGTCCTGACTTTC.

The V call is TRBV6-1, the J call TRBJ1-1; no firm D call. CDR1 MNHNS and CDR2 SASEGT come from the germline V gene. V was trimmed by 1 base and J by 1 base, leaving 13 bases between them. This CDR3 contains 16 residues. The CDR3 reads CASSEVGRPRNTEAFF. In DNA, the CDR3 is TGTGCCAGCAGTGAAGTCGGCAGGCCCCGGAACACTGAAGCTTTCTTT.

This chain uses TRBV7-7 with TRBJ2-1; weak D call: TRBD2 (6 bases). Germline V gene data show CDR1 as SSHAT and CDR2 as FNYEAQ (reference sequence). Trimming cost V 1 base and J 2 bases, with 12 bases left between them. This CDR3 is 16 amino acids long. CDR3 protein: CASSLGIGGTYNEQFF. DNA of the CDR3: TGTGCCAGCAGCTTAGGCATTGGGGGGACCTACAATGAGCAGTTCTTC.

V usage is TRBV11-2 and J usage is TRBJ1-3; the match to TRBD1 covers 7 bases. J gave up 4 bases and V 5 bases, and 8 bases lay outside the gene matches. This CDR3 is 15 amino acids long. Germline values: CDR1 SGHAT, CDR2 FQNNGV. CDR3 nucleotide sequence: TGTGCCAGCAGCCCGTCGACAGGGATAGGAAACACCATATATTTT. This sequence encodes CASSPSTGIGNTIYF.

The chain couples TRBV14 to TRBJ1-3; no definite D call. Germline values: CDR1 SGHDN, CDR2 FVKESK. This CDR3 spans 13 amino acids. V dropped 3 bases and J dropped 4 bases, with 7 bases sitting between them. CDR3 protein: CASSHYRGNTIYF. The CDR3 region has the DNA TGTGCCAGCAGCCACTACCGGGGAAACACCATATATTTT.

The chain uses TRBV7-6 and TRBJ2-1; tentatively, D is TRBD1 (6 bases). Trimming took 4 bases from V and 7 from J, leaving 17 bases between them. This CDR3 contains 15 residues. Germline V gives CDR1 SGHVS, CDR2 FNYEAQ. CDR3 nucleotides: TGTGCCAGCAGCTCCCTGGACAGTCCATTGAATGAGCAGTTCTTC. It encodes CASSSLDSPLNEQFF.

The CDR3 region is CASSPGTVSGQPQHF. CDR3 DNA sequence: TGTGCCAGCAGCCCCGGGACAGTAAGTGGTCAGCCCCAGCATTTT. The J gene is TRBJ1-5, the V gene TRBV11-2; TRBD1 aligns across 7 bases. Germline assignment: CDR1 SGHAT and CDR2 FQNNGV. Unmatched junction bases numbered 10, after V lost 5 bases and J lost 6 bases. This CDR3 comprises 15 residues. The whole variable domain, remainder taken from reference TRBV11-2 and TRBJ1-5, is EAGVAQSPRYKIIEKRQSVAFWCNPISGHATLYWYQQILGQGPKLLIQFQNNGVVDDSQLPKDRFSAERLKGVDSTLKIQPAKLEDSAVYLCASSPGTVSGQPQHFGDGTRLSIL.

The V call is TRBV25-1, the J call TRBJ1-4; D is uncertain. Germline V gives CDR1 MGHDK, CDR2 SYGVNS. The CDR3 covers 13 residues. The V gene lost 3 bases and the J gene lost 8 bases, with 10 bases spanning the gap. CDR3 sequence: CASSDLGGEKLFF. CDR3 sequence (DNA): TGTGCCAGCAGTGACCTGGGAGGAGAAAAACTGTTTTTT.

This rearrangement joins TRBV29-1 to TRBJ2-1, with 10 bases aligning to TRBD2. This CDR3 contains 13 residues. Germline lookup yields CDR1 SQVTM and CDR2 ANQGSEA. The CDR3 nucleotides are TGCAGTGTTCAGCGGGGGGGCTTGGGTGAGCAGTTCTTC. Translation gives CSVQRGGLGEQFF.

This chain links TRBV4-1 with TRBJ1-2; D uncertain. The CDR3 sequence is 15 residues long. V was pared by 1 base and J by 4 bases, with 13 bases between. CDR1 and CDR2 from the germline V gene are MGHRA and YSYEKL. The CDR3: CASSQGAGPLYGYTF. The CDR3, as DNA: TGCGCCAGCAGCCAAGGCGCAGGTCCCCTCTATGGCTACACCTTC.

The rearrangement joins TRBV11-2 to TRBJ2-1, with TRBD2 identical over 11 bases. CDR1 SGHAT and CDR2 FQNNGV come from the germline V gene. The trim removed 2 bases at V and 5 bases at J, leaving 2 bases unmatched. The CDR3 has 15 amino acids. The CDR3, as DNA: TGTGCCAGCAGCTTACTAGCGGGGGGCAACAATGAGCAGTTCTTC. Translating gives CASSLLAGGNNEQFF.

V usage is TRBV25-1 and J usage is TRBJ1-2, with TRBD1 matching 7 bases. The length of the CDR3 is 15 residues. Losses at the gene ends were 4 bases for V and 4 bases for J; bases not matched to a gene: 9. Germline values: CDR1 MGHDK, CDR2 SYGVNS. The DNA for the CDR3 is TGTGCCAGCAGTGGACAGGGTGGAGGGACCTATGGCTACACCTTC. Protein sequence: CASSGQGGGTYGYTF.